A single sample is the source of the 18 T cell receptor beta chains below, sequenced in a study of sequential checkpoint blockade in melanoma. Treatment defined: randomized to nivolumab then ipilimumab (arm A) or the reverse (arm B). The repertoire was sequenced with immunoSEQ multiplex PCR; TCRdb's copy has only in-frame clones and lacks some. The sample shows approximately 8,700 clones, 20% to 30% of them seen only once. The specimen comprised tumor tissue (inferred from file names), sampled from a patient given nivolumab and ipilimumab in sequence. The receptors derive from a human donor with melanoma.

A few counts support this clone. CDR3 region: CASSQPAGREQFF. The CDR3 nucleotides read TGCGCCAGCAGCCAACCGGCCGGGAGGGAGCAGTTCTTC. This chain links TRBV23-1 with TRBJ2-1, with 7 bases matching TRBD2. TRBV23-1 is treated as an ORF (open reading frame) with a function not yet certain. This CDR3 contains 13 residues. The junction had 9 bases not matched to a gene; V was cut back by 6 bases and J by 10 bases.

The chain is built from TRBV28 and TRBJ2-1, with TRBD2 identical over 9 bases. Per the germline V gene, CDR1 is MDHEN and CDR2 is SYDVKM. This CDR3 comprises 14 residues. V trimming: 5 bases; J trimming: 4 bases; junction bases outside the gene matches: 3. The CDR3 loop reads CASSRTSDYNEQFF. As DNA, the CDR3 is TGTGCCAGCAGTCGGACTAGCGATTACAATGAGCAGTTCTTC.

This clone was counted a few times. This chain joins TRBV6-8 and TRBJ2-5; 9 bases line up with TRBD2. With 7 bases clipped from V and 0 bases from J, the junction kept 12 bases outside the gene matches. This CDR3 region has 17 residues. The germline gives CDR1 MNHGY, CDR2 SAAAGT. CDR3 sequence: CASIIKTSGEYQETQYF. The DNA for the CDR3 is TGTGCCAGCATAATCAAGACTAGCGGAGAATACCAAGAGACCCAGTACTTC.

The rearrangement uses TRBV18 and TRBJ2-2; TRBD2 might be the D (6 bases). The V end was cut by 2 bases, the J end by 0 bases, with 13 bases between. CDR1 KGHSH and CDR2 LQKENI come from the germline V gene. This CDR3 spans 17 amino acids. In nucleotides, the CDR3 is TGTGCCAGCTCACCATCCGGGCGGGGTTCGAACACCGGGGAGCTGTTTTTT. It yields the protein CASSPSGRGSNTGELFF.

This sequence joins TRBV12-5 and TRBJ1-1; TRBD1 matches 8 bases. The CDR3 is made up of 16 amino acids. Unmatched junction bases numbered 8, after V lost 5 bases and J lost 0 bases. Germline-derived CDR1 and CDR2 are LGHNT and FRNRAP. The DNA for the CDR3 is TGTGCTAGTGGTCCCGGACAGGGAGCAATGAACACTGAAGCTTTCTTT. This sequence encodes CASGPGQGAMNTEAFF.

This clone has a handful of counts. This chain joins TRBV30 and TRBJ1-1; 11 bases align to TRBD1. The CDR3 loop spans 16 amino acids. V was pared by 3 bases and J by 0 bases, with 6 bases of the junction left unmatched. Germline CDR1 is GTSNPN and CDR2 is SVGIG (reference sequence). CDR3 DNA: TGTGCCTGGAGGGGACAGGGGGGCGACATGAACACTGAAGCTTTCTTT. It codes for CAWRGQGGDMNTEAFF.

This clone was picked up many times. The chain is built from TRBV7-2 and TRBJ1-6; the D is unclear. V was pared by 5 bases and J by 7 bases, with 9 bases between. CDR1 and CDR2 from the germline V gene are SGHTA and FQGNSA. The CDR3 is 13 residues long. CDR3 coding DNA: TGTGCCAGCAGCCCTGGAAGCAATTCACCCCTCCACTTT. Translation: CASSPGSNSPLHF.

This clone was found a few times. J is TRBJ2-7 and V is TRBV19, with TRBD1 matching over 7 bases. Trimming cost V 5 bases and J 5 bases; bases outside gene matches: 6. This CDR3 is 13 amino acids long. In germline, CDR1 is LNHDA, CDR2 SQIVND (reference sequence). CDR3 sequence: CASSFTGDNEQYF. The CDR3 nucleotides read TGTGCCAGTAGTTTTACAGGGGATAACGAGCAGTACTTC.

There are many counts of this clone. The chain is built from TRBV11-3 and TRBJ2-2, with D possibly being TRBD1 or TRBD2 (5 bases each). V lost 6 bases and J 3 bases, leaving 17 bases between the germline ends. CDR1 and CDR2 (germline): SGHNT, YENEEA. This CDR3 has 16 amino acids. The CDR3 sequence: CASRGPDKGDTGELFF. Written as DNA, the CDR3 is TGTGCCAGCAGGGGACCGGACAAGGGTGACACCGGGGAGCTGTTTTTT.

Only a few counts were recorded for this clone. V and J are TRBV6-8 and TRBJ2-6, with TRBD2 identical over 8 bases. In germline, CDR1 is MNHGY, CDR2 SAAAGT. The CDR3 sequence is 15 residues long. The V and J ends lost 6 bases and 4 bases, in that order; junction bases with no gene match: 5. The CDR3 loop reads CASSNGRAGANVLTF. CDR3 coding DNA: TGTGCCAGCAGCAACGGGAGGGCCGGGGCCAACGTCCTGACTTTC.

The chain has TRBV19 and TRBJ2-1; a weak D match, TRBD1 (5 bases). V was shortened by 5 bases and J by 3 bases, with 17 bases between the two germline ends. CDR1 is LNHDA and CDR2 is SQIVND in the germline V gene (reference sequence). CDR3 length: 16 residues. The CDR3 here is CASSPTVEQDYNEQFF. CDR3 nucleotide sequence: TGTGCCAGTAGTCCCACGGTGGAACAGGACTACAATGAGCAGTTCTTC.

V is TRBV30 and J is TRBJ1-3; TRBD1 aligns across 7 bases. This CDR3 is 12 amino acids long. The V gene's germline CDR1 is GTSNPN and CDR2 SVGIG (reference sequence). Losses at the gene ends were 7 bases for V and 4 bases for J; bases not matched to a gene: 4. The DNA of the CDR3 is TGTGCCTCGCCGGGACAGGGAAACACCATATATTTT. Translating gives CASPGQGNTIYF.

This clone has at least ten counts. J is TRBJ1-2 and V is TRBV11-3; a possible D gene is TRBD1 (5 bases). The length of the CDR3 is 14 residues. Between the trimmed V and J ends, which lost 7 bases and 1 base, there was a span of 13 bases. Looked up from germline, CDR1 is SGHNT and CDR2 is YENEEA. CDR3 protein: CASTFDRFNYGYTF. The CDR3 DNA follows: TGTGCCAGCACCTTCGACAGATTTAACTATGGCTACACCTTC.

V usage is TRBV7-6 and J usage is TRBJ1-1; 7 bases are a match to TRBD1. The germline V gene has CDR1 SGHVS and CDR2 FNYEAQ. CDR3 size: 15 residues. J lost 4 bases, V lost 2 bases, and 7 bases had no gene match. This CDR3 reads CASSLILGGGTEAFF. CDR3 DNA: TGTGCCAGCAGCTTAATTCTAGGGGGCGGCACTGAAGCTTTCTTT.

This clone occurred a few times. The chain joins TRBV11-3 to TRBJ1-2, with TRBD1 matching 9 bases. In germline, CDR1 is SGHNT, CDR2 YENEEA. CDR3 size: 15 residues. The J segment lost 2 bases and the V segment lost 6 bases, leaving 7 bases of the junction unmatched. The CDR3 sequence is CASSTYRGHNYGYTF. As DNA, the CDR3 is TGTGCCAGCAGTACGTACAGGGGGCACAACTATGGCTACACCTTC.

This clone was recorded only once. V and J are TRBV19 and TRBJ2-7; 9 bases line up with TRBD1. J was trimmed by 5 bases and V by 3 bases; bases with no gene match: 5. Per germline, CDR1 LNHDA and CDR2 SQIVND (reference sequence). The CDR3 contains 14 residues. The DNA of the CDR3 is TGTGCCAGTAGTATGGGACAGGGTGGGGACGAGCAGTACTTC. Translation gives CASSMGQGGDEQYF.

In this sample, this clone turned up a few times. The rearrangement joins TRBV19 to TRBJ1-6, with a weak D call TRBD1 (5 bases). The CDR3 loop spans 18 amino acids. The germline V gene encodes CDR1 LNHDA and CDR2 SQIVND (reference sequence). The V end was cut by 4 bases, the J end by 7 bases, with 23 bases between. The CDR3: CASSNGDFSSIWNSPLHF. CDR3 coding DNA: TGTGCCAGTAGTAATGGGGACTTTTCATCCATTTGGAATTCACCCCTCCACTTT.

Details on this clone: At one end, the junction sequence differs from germline, possibly due to a read error. The chain is built from TRBV2 and TRBJ2-1; D gene ambiguous. This CDR3 spans 12 amino acids. The germline gives CDR1 SNHLY, CDR2 FYNNEI. CDR3 amino acids: CASSETSIFSLF. The CDR3 nucleotides are TGTGCCAGCAGTGAAACCTCAATTTTTAGTCTCTTC.